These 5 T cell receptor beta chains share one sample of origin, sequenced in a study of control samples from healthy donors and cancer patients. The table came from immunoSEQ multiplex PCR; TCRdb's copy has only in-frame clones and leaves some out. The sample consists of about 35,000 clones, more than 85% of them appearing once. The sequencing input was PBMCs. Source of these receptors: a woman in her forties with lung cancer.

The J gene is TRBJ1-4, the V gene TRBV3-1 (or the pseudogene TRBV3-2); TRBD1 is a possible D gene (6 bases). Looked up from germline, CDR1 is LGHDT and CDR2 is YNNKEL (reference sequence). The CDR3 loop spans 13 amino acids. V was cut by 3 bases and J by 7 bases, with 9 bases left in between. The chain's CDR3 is CASSQGAGEKLFF. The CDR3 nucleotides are TGTGCCAGCAGCCAGGGGGCTGGTGAAAAACTGTTTTTT.

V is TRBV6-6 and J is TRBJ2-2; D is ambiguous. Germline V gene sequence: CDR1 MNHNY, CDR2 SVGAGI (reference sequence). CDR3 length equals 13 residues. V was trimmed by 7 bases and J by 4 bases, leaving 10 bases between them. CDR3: CASIPRFTGELFF. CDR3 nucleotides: TGTGCCAGCATCCCAAGGTTCACCGGGGAGCTGTTTTTT.

The CDR3 sequence is CASSPTSGVNEQFF. The CDR3 DNA is TGTGCCAGCTCACCAACTAGCGGGGTCAATGAGCAGTTCTTC. The V and J genes are TRBV18 and TRBJ2-1, with TRBD2 matching 10 bases. The CDR3 totals 14 residues. Germline V gives CDR1 KGHSH, CDR2 LQKENI. V gave up 2 bases and J gave up 6 bases; unmatched junction bases: 1.

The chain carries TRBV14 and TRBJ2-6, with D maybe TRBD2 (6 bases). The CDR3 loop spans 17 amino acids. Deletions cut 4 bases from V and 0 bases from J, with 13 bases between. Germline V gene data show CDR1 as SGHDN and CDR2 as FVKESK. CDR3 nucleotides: TGTGCCAGCAGCCTGGGACTTCAGAGCTCTGGGGCCAACGTCCTGACTTTC. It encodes CASSLGLQSSGANVLTF.

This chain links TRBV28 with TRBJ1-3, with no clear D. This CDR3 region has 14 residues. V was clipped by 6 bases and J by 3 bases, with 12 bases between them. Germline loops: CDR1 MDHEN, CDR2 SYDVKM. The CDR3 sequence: CASSIRGNGNTIYF. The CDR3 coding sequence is TGTGCCAGCAGCATTCGGGGTAATGGAAACACCATATATTTT.